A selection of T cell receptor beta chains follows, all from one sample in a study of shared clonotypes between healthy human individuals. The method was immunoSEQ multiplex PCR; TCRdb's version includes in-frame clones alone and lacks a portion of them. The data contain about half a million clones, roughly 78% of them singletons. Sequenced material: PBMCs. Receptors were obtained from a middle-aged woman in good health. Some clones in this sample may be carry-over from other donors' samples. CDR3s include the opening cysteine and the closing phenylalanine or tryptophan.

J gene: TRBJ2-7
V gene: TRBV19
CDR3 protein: CASSGGLAVAYEQYF

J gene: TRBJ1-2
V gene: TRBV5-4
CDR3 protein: CASSFGFEGLQAGGYGYTF

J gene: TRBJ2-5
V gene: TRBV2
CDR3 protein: CASRPGPSQETQYF

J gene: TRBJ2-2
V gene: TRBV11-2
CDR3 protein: CASSLTGRKNTGELFF

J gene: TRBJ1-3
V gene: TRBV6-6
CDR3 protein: CASSYSSGNTIYF

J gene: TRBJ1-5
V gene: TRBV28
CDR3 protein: CASSPTWGLGNQPQHF

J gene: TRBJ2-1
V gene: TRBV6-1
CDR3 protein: CASRDSGSRNEQFF

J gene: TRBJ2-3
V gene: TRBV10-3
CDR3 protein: CAISGSTDTQYF

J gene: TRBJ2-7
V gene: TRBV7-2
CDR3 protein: CASTKGGSKYEQYF

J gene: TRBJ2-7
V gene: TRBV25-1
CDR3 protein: CASSDSFDRSSYEQYF

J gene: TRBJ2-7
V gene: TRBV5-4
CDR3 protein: CASSGGLAGLYEQYF

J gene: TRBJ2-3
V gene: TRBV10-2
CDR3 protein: CASSRERSTDTQYF

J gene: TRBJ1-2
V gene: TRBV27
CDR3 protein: CASSYRAQAGYTF

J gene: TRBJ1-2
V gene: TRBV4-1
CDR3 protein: CASSQDGAEGYGYTF

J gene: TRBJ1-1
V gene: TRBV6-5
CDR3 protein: CASRTDRDTEAFF

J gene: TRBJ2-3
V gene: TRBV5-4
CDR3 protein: CASSRTGGAMTDTQYF

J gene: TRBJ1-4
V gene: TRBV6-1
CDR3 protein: CASRFGATNEKLFF

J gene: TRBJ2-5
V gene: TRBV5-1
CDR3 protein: CASSPGQGETQYF

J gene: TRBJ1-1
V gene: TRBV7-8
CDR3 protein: CASSSPVGNTEAFF

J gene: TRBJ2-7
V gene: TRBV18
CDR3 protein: CASSTGSRREQYF

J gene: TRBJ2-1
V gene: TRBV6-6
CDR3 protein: CASSYYGSSRDNEQFF

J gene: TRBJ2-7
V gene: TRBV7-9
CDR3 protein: CASSLDEAEGLGNEQYF

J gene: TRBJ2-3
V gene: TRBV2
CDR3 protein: CASRAGQTSTDTQYF

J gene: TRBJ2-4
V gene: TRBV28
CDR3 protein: CASSISLTGVANIQYF

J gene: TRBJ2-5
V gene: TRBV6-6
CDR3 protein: CASSARQETQYF

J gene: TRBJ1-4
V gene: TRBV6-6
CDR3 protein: CASSVRATNEKLFF

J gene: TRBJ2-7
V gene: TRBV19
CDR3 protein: CASSSLAAYEQYF

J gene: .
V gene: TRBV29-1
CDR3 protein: CSVRTGVTYEQYF

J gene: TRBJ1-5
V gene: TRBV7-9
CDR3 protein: CASSLEQSHQPQHF

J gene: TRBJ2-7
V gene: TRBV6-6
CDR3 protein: CASSGDTGSEQYF

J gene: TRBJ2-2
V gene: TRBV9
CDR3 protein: CASSVDSSRLGELFF

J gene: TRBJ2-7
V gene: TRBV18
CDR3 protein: CASSRLAQRGEQYF

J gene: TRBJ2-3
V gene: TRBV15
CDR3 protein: CATSRDRERTDTQYF

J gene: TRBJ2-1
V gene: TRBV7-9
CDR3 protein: CASSTRMDPQRYNEQFF

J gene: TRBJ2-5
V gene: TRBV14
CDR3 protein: CASSQRANQETQYF

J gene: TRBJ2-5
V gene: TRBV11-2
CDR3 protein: CASSSWGAGGTGETQYF